The clone carrying this T cell receptor beta chain came up a few times. Its target is not known. This CDR3 is 15 amino acids long. V was cut by 0 bases and J by 4 bases, with 13 bases left in between. Germline V CDR1 and CDR2: SQVTM, ANQGSEA. These data belong to a study of CD8+ T cells in alopecia areata. Treatment indicated: oral pan-JAK inhibitor, 5-10 mg twice daily. Both peripheral blood and punch biopsies of lesional scalp skin were obtained from patients who had alopecia areata. Study-wide results and caveats: Higher clonality was seen in lesional scalp than in normal scalp, especially in alopecia totalis/universalis. Under tofacitinib, fewer expanded CD8+ clones appeared among the top 100 scalp clones. Normal skin contains resident alphabeta T cells, and these are also sequenced in scalp samples.

Isolated RNA was reverse transcribed into cDNA used as the sequencing template. The repertoire was sequenced with immunoSEQ multiplex PCR; TCRdb's copy has only in-frame clones and lacks some. The data show fewer than 250,000 clones, 40% to 45% seen once. The chain carries TRBV29-1 and TRBJ1-3; tentative D call: TRBD1 (5 bases). The TCR comes from a human donor with alopecia areata. The specimen was CD4+ T cells sorted from blood, collected at approximately week 36, from a patient treated with tofacitinib. CDR3 protein: CSVEDPGTSGNTIYF. DNA of the CDR3: TGCAGCGTTGAAGATCCCGGGACCAGCGGAAACACCATATATTTT.